One sample yielded the 18 T cell receptor beta chains listed below, sequenced in a study of T-cell reconstitution after alpha-beta-depleted transplantation in children. Unique molecular identifiers were incorporated into the prepared TCRbeta library. TCRdb passed the PCR reads through MiXCR, listing each CDR3 protein once. Among around 240,000 distinct CDR3 sequences, around 8.9% were seen once, and the ten largest hold 5% to 5.5%. Sequences were derived from PBMCs from the stem cell graft donor, sampled from the stem cell graft. These receptors originate from a human donor who donated a stem cell graft to a child with SCID.

Ten or more counts support this clonotype. V and J are TRBV5-6 and TRBJ2-7; D is unresolved. The V end was cut by 1 base, the J end by 9 bases, with 11 bases between. Looked up from germline, CDR1 is SGHDT and CDR2 is YYEEEE. The CDR3 totals 12 residues. The DNA for the CDR3 is TGTGCCAGCAGCTTGCGACAACTGGGGCAGTACTTC. This codes for CASSLRQLGQYF. The variable domain in full, with the rest retrieved from reference TRBV5-6 and TRBJ2-7, is DAGVTQSPTHLIKTRGQQVTLRCSPKSGHDTVSWYQQALGQGPQFIFQYYEEEERQRGNFPDRFSGHQFPNYSSELNVNALLLGDSALYLCASSLRQLGQYFGPGTRLTVT.

This clonotype was picked up many times. This sequence joins TRBV5-1 and TRBJ1-1; 7 nucleotides agree with TRBD1. Germline V gives CDR1 SGHRS, CDR2 YFSETQ. The CDR3 sequence is 17 residues long. The V gene end was trimmed by 0 bases and the J gene end by 1 base; junction bases not matched to a gene: 9. CDR3 bases: TGCGCCAGCAGCTTGGTGGCAGGGCAGGGGGAGAACACTGAAGCTTTCTTT. It is translated as CASSLVAGQGENTEAFF.

This clonotype came up many times. The chain links TRBV10-3 to TRBJ2-1; the match to TRBD2 covers 11 bases. The V gene end was trimmed by 7 bases and the J gene end by 5 bases; junction bases not matched to a gene: 4. The CDR3 is 14 amino acids. CDR1 is ENHRY, CDR2 SYGVKD, per germline. Written as DNA, the CDR3 is TGTGCCATCAAAACTAGCGGGGGCAACAATGAGCAGTTCTTC. It specifies CAIKTSGGNNEQFF.

The table lists this clonotype with many counts. The rearrangement uses TRBV7-9 and TRBJ2-3; 12 positions agree with TRBD1. CDR3 length equals 16 residues. Germline V CDR1 and CDR2: SEHNR, FQNEAQ (reference sequence). V was clipped by 5 bases and J by 1 base; unmatched bases: 4. The CDR3 sequence is CASSGTGGGGTDTQYF. CDR3 DNA: TGTGCCAGCAGCGGGACAGGGGGCGGTGGCACAGATACGCAGTATTTT.

In this sample, this clonotype turned up a few times. The chain is built from TRBV3-1 and TRBJ1-2; 8 nucleotides match TRBD1. Germline trimming cut 2 bases from V and 4 bases from J; bases unmatched to any gene: 6. The CDR3 contains 15 residues. CDR1 is LGHDT, CDR2 YNNKEL, per germline (reference sequence). CDR3 nucleotides: TGTGCCAGCAGCCAATTAAACAGGGGGTTCTATGGCTACACCTTC. Translating it yields CASSQLNRGFYGYTF.

Many counts were recorded for this clonotype. This chain's CDR3 is CSALMGDGTDTQYF. The CDR3 nucleotides read TGCAGTGCCCTCATGGGGGATGGCACAGATACGCAGTATTTT. The chain couples TRBV20-1 to TRBJ2-3, with D perhaps being TRBD1 or TRBD2 (5 bases each). The CDR3 has 14 residues. The V gene lost 6 bases and the J gene lost 1 base, with 14 bases spanning the gap. Germline V CDR1 and CDR2: DFQATT, SNEGSKA (reference sequence).

In this sample, this clonotype turned up many times. The chain couples TRBV29-1 to TRBJ2-1, with a tentative D call TRBD1 (6 bases). Trimming removed 8 bases from V and 0 bases from J, with 23 bases in between. Germline lookup yields CDR1 SQVTM and CDR2 ANQGSEA. The CDR3 runs 17 residues. CDR3 nucleotide sequence: TGCAGCACTCGGACAGCCCTCGACCGGAGCTCCTACAATGAGCAGTTCTTC. The encoded protein is CSTRTALDRSSYNEQFF.

This clonotype has ten or more counts. The V call is TRBV6-4, the J call TRBJ2-3; 7 nucleotides align to TRBD2. This CDR3 is 16 amino acids long. Germline-derived CDR1 and CDR2 are MRHNA and SNTAGT. V gave up 0 bases and J gave up 5 bases; unmatched junction bases: 8. CDR3 in amino acids: CASSDSKGGGKDTQYF. In DNA, the CDR3 is TGTGCCAGCAGTGACTCGAAGGGCGGGGGAAAAGATACGCAGTATTTT.

This clonotype was seen many times. This chain links TRBV20-1 with TRBJ2-7; 11 nucleotides line up with TRBD2. Per the germline V gene, CDR1 is DFQATT and CDR2 is SNEGSKA (reference sequence). This CDR3 is 15 amino acids long. CDR3 DNA sequence: TGCAGCTGCGCTACCCCTAGCGGGGGGAACTACGAGCAGTACTTC. Translating it yields CSCATPSGGNYEQYF.

At least ten counts were recorded for this clonotype. The chain joins TRBV28 to TRBJ1-2; D is perhaps TRBD1 (5 bases). The CDR3 runs 15 residues. From germline, CDR1 is MDHEN and CDR2 SYDVKM. V shed 6 bases and J shed 2 bases, with 16 bases lying between them. The CDR3 DNA is TGTGCCAGCAGCGGGGGAGGGGTTCCCAACTATGGCTACACCTTC. Its translation: CASSGGGVPNYGYTF.

About this clonotype: The junction departs from the called germline gene at one end, perhaps through a read error. The chain employs TRBV3-1 and TRBJ2-7, with 8 bases aligning to TRBD1. The CDR3 consists of 19 residues. Germline V gene data show CDR1 as LGHDT and CDR2 as YNNKEL (reference sequence). This CDR3 reads CTSSPQDRGILLSSYEQYF. Written as DNA, the CDR3 is TGTACCAGCAGTCCCCAAGACAGGGGAATACTCCTGAGCTCCTACGAGCAGTACTTC.

This clonotype was seen at least ten times. The V gene is TRBV5-1, the J gene TRBJ1-1; possibly TRBD1 for D (6 bases). From germline, CDR1 is SGHRS and CDR2 YFSETQ. CDR3 length: 14 amino acids. V dropped 2 bases and J dropped 3 bases, with 11 bases sitting between them. The CDR3 spells CASSLEGDHTEAFF. The CDR3 DNA follows: TGCGCCAGCAGCTTAGAGGGGGATCACACTGAAGCTTTCTTT.

This clonotype showed up many times. This chain joins TRBV20-1 and TRBJ1-4; D unclear. The length of the CDR3 is 15 residues. The germline V gene has CDR1 DFQATT and CDR2 SNEGSKA (reference sequence). V lost 2 bases and J lost 0, with 10 bases in between. In DNA form, the CDR3 reads TGCAGTGCTAGACAGGTCCCCTCAACTAATGAAAAACTGTTTTTT. This sequence encodes CSARQVPSTNEKLFF.

This clonotype was counted ten times or more. V and J are TRBV20-1 and TRBJ2-1; TRBD1 or TRBD2 may be the D gene (6 bases each). V was shortened by 0 bases and J by 1 base, with 16 bases between the two germline ends. CDR1 is DFQATT and CDR2 is SNEGSKA in the germline V gene (reference sequence). This CDR3 has 17 residues. Here the CDR3 reads CSARDGFTGASYNEQFF. In DNA, the CDR3 is TGCAGTGCTAGAGATGGATTCACGGGGGCTTCCTACAATGAGCAGTTCTTC.

The table lists this clonotype with many counts. The chain recombines TRBV7-2 with TRBJ2-2, with TRBD2 as a possible D gene (5 bases). V was pared by 5 bases and J by 0 bases, with 10 bases between. This CDR3 is 15 amino acids long. The germline V gene encodes CDR1 SGHTA and CDR2 FQGNSA. CDR3 region: CASSAGGTNTGELFF. CDR3 nucleotides: TGTGCCAGCAGCGCGGGTGGTACGAACACCGGGGAGCTGTTTTTT.

Many counts were recorded for this clonotype. DNA for the CDR3: TGTGCCATCAGAGCAAACGGAGGGGCAGATACGCAGTATTTT. Protein sequence: CAIRANGGADTQYF. The chain employs TRBV10-3 and TRBJ2-3; D is possibly TRBD2 (6 bases). This CDR3 has 14 residues. V lost 6 bases to trimming and J lost 4 bases, with 14 bases between them. Germline loops: CDR1 ENHRY, CDR2 SYGVKD.

This clonotype was seen repeatedly, ten times or more. The V and J genes are TRBV12-3 or TRBV12-4 and TRBJ2-5; D call uncertain. The CDR3 is 11 residues long. Trimming stripped 2 bases from V and 3 bases from J, with 1 base between. The CDR3 loop reads CASSLKETQYF. CDR3 coding DNA: TGTGCCAGCAGTTTAAAAGAGACCCAGTACTTC.

The genes are TRBV9 and TRBJ2-7, with D tentatively TRBD1 (5 bases). CDR1 is SGDLS and CDR2 is YYNGEE in the germline V gene. This CDR3 comprises 15 residues. The V gene lost 0 bases and the J gene lost 2 bases, with 12 bases spanning the gap. For the CDR3, the DNA is TGTGCCAGCAGCGTAGGGGGCGACGGAACCTACGAGCAGTACTTC. As protein: CASSVGGDGTYEQYF.